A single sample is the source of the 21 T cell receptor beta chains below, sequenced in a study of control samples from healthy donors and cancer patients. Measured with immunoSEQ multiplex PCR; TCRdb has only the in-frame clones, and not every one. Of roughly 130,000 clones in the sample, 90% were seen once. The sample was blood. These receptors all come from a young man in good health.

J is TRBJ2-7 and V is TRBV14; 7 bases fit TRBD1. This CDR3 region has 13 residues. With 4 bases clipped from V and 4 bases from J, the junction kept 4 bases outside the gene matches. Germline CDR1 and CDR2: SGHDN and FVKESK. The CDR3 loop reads CASSPRDSYEQYV. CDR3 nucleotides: TGTGCCAGCAGCCCTAGGGACAGTTACGAGCAGTACGTC.

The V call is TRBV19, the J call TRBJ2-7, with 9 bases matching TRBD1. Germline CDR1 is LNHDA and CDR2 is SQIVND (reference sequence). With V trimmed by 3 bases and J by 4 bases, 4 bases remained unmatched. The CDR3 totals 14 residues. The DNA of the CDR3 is TGTGCCAGTAGTATCGGGACAGGGCAGTACGAGCAGTACGTC. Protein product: CASSIGTGQYEQYV.

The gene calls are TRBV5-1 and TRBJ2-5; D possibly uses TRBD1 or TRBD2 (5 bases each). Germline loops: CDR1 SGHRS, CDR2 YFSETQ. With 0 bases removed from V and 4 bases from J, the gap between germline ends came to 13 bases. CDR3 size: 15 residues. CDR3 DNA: TGCGCCAGCAGCTTGGGCGAGGGGCAGGCAGAGACCCAGTACTTC. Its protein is CASSLGEGQAETQYF.

DNA for the CDR3: TGTGCCAGCAGTTTTGCCCAGGGCACTGAAGCTTTCTTT. Protein: CASSFAQGTEAFF. The chain recombines TRBV12-3 or TRBV12-4 with TRBJ1-1; TRBD1 might be the D (5 bases). Trimming cost V 3 bases and J 4 bases, with 9 bases left between them. The CDR3 consists of 13 residues.

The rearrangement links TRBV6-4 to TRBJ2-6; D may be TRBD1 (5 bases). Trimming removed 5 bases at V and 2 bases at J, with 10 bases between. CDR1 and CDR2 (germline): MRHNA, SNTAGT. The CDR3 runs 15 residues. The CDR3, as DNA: TGTGCCAGCAGTCCTCAGGGCACTGGGGCCAACGTCCTGACTTTC. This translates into CASSPQGTGANVLTF.

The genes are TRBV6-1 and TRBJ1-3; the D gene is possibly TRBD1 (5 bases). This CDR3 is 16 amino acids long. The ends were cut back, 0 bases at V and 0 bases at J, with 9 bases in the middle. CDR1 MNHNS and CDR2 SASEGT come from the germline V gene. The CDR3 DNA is TGTGCCAGCAGTGAAGCGCTGGGGGGCTCTGGAAACACCATATATTTT. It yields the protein CASSEALGGSGNTIYF.

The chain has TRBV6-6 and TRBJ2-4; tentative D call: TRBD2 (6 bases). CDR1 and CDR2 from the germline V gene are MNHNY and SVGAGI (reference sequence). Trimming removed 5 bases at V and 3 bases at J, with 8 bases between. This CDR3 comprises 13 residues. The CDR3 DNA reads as TGTGCCAGCAGTGGGGAGGTCAAAAACATTCAGTACTTC. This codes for CASSGEVKNIQYF.

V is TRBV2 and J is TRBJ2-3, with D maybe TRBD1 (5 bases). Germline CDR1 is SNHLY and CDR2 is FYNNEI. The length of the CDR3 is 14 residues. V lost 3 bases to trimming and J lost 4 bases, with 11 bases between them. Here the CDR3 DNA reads TGTGCCAGCAGTGACAGGGCCTGGGCAGATACGCAGTATTTT. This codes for CASSDRAWADTQYF.

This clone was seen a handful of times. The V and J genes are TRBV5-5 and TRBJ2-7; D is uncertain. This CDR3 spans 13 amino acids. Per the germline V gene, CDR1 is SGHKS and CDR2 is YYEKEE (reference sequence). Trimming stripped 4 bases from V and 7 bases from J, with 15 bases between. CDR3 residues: CASSPRSPGEQYV. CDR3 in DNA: TGTGCCAGCAGCCCCAGGAGCCCCGGGGAGCAGTACGTC.

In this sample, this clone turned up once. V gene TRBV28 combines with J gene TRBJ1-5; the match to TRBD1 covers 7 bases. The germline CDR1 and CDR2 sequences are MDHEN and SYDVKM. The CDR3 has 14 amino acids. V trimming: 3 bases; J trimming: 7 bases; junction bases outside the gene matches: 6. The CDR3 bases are TGTGCCAGCAGTTTCGGAGGGGGCAGGCAGCCCCAGCATTTT. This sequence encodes CASSFGGGRQPQHF.

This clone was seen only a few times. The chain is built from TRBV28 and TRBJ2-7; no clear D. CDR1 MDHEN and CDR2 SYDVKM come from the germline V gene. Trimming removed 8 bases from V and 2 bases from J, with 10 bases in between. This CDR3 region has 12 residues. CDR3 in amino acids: CASLTPTYEQYF. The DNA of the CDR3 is TGTGCCAGCCTGACACCGACCTACGAGCAGTACTTC. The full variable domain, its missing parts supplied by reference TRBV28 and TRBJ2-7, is DVKVTQSSRYLVKRTGEKVFLECVQDMDHENMFWYRQDPGLGLRLIYFSYDVKMKEKGDIPEGYSVSREKKERFSLILESASTNQTSMYLCASLTPTYEQYFGPGTRLTVT.

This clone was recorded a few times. The CDR3 region has the DNA TGTGCCTGGAGTGTCGGGGGTGGTTACAATGAGCAGTTCTTC. Protein sequence: CAWSVGGGYNEQFF. The V gene is TRBV30, the J gene TRBJ2-1; possibly TRBD2 for D (6 bases). The CDR3 extends over 14 amino acids. CDR1 is GTSNPN, CDR2 SVGIG, per germline (reference sequence). V lost 0 bases and J 4 bases, leaving 10 bases between the germline ends. Combining the CDR3 with reference TRBV30 and TRBJ2-1 gives the whole variable domain SQTIHQWPATLVQPVGSPLSLECTVEGTSNPNLYWYRQAAGRGLQLLFYSVGIGQISSEVPQNLSASRPQDRQFILSSKKLLLSDSGFYLCAWSVGGGYNEQFFGPGTRLTVL.

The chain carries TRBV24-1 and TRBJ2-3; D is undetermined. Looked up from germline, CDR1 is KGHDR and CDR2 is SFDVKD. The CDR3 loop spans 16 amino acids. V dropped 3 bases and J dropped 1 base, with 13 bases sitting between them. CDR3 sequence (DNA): TGTGCCACCAGTGATATAACCTACGAGGGCACAGATACGCAGTATTTT. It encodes CATSDITYEGTDTQYF.

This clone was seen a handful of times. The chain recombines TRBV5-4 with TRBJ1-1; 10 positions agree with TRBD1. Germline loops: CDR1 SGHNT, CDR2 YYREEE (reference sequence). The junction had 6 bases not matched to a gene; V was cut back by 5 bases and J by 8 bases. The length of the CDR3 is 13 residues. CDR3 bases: TGTGCCAGCAGATCCGGGACAGGGGCGGAAGCTTTCTTT. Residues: CASRSGTGAEAFF.

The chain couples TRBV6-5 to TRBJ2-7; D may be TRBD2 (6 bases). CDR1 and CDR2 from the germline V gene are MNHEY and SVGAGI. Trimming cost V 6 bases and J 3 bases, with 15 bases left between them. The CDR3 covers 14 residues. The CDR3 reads CASSLTPGDYEQYF. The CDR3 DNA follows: TGTGCCAGCAGCTTGACGCCGGGGGACTACGAGCAGTACTTC.

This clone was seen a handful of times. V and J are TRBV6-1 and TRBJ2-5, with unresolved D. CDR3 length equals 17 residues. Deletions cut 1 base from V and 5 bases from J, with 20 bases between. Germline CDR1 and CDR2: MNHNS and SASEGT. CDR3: CASSEEGVWTTRETQYF. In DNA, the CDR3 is TGTGCCAGCAGTGAAGAAGGAGTTTGGACGACCCGGGAGACCCAGTACTTC.

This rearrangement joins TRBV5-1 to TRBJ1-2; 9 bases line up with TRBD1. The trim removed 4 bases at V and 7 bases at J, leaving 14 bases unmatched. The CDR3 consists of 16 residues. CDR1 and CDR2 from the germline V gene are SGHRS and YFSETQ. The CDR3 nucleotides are TGCGCCAGCAGCCCGGACCCCCAACAGGGGGCGGGTGGCTACACCTTC. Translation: CASSPDPQQGAGGYTF.

This CDR3 reads CASSLGRFGLGYNEQFF. The CDR3 nucleotides read TGTGCCAGCAGCTTAGGACGGTTCGGGCTAGGCTACAATGAGCAGTTCTTC. This chain links TRBV5-8 with TRBJ2-1; no reliable D call. V was pared by 2 bases and J by 3 bases, with 18 bases between. The CDR3 consists of 17 residues. The V gene's germline CDR1 is SGHTS and CDR2 YDEGEE.

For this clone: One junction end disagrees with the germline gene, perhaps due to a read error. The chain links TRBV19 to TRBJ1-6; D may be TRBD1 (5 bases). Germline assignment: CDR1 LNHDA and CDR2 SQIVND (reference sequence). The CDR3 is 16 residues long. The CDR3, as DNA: TGTGCCAGTAGTAGCCGCCGGGACTCCCATAATTCACCCCTCCACTTT. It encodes CASSSRRDSHNSPLHF.

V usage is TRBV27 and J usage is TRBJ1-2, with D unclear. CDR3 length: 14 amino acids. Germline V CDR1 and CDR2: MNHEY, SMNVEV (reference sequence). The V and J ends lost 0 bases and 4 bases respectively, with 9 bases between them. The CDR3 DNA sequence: TGTGCCAGCAGTTTATCGGGCAGCGTCTATGGCTACACCTTC. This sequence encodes CASSLSGSVYGYTF.

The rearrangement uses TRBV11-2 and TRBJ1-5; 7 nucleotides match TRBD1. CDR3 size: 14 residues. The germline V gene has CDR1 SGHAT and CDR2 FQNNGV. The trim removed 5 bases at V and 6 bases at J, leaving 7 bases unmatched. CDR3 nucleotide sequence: TGTGCCAGCAGCCGCACAGGGGCAGGTCAGCCCCAGCATTTT. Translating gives CASSRTGAGQPQHF.